This entry lists 27 T cell receptor beta chains sequenced from one sample in a study of CD8 T cells in ankylosing spondylitis. Whole-study results and caveats: Roughly eight highly homologous variants made up a TCR beta motif that seemed to typify ankylosing spondylitis blood.

TCRdb processed the 5' RACE reads anew with MiXCR; each CDR3 protein has one entry. The sample lists 500,000 or so distinct CDR3 sequences, about 5.4% occurring once. What these receptors recognize is not known. The sample was blood, either unsorted or a sorted T cell fraction (not recorded which). All receptors derive from a male donor with ankylosing spondylitis.

The chain recombines TRBV4-3 with TRBJ2-7; D is perhaps TRBD2 (6 bases). The ends were cut back, 0 bases at V and 5 bases at J, with 14 bases in the middle. Germline V gene data show CDR1 as LGHNA and CDR2 as YSLEER. CDR3 length: 15 residues. CDR3: CASSQDRGMLDEQYF. The CDR3, as DNA: TGCGCCAGCAGCCAAGACCGGGGGATGCTGGACGAGCAGTACTTC.

V is TRBV10-3 and J is TRBJ1-1; TRBD1 aligns across 7 bases. Trimming removed 5 bases from V and 3 bases from J; junction bases left unmatched: 3. The length of the CDR3 is 13 residues. Germline values: CDR1 ENHRY, CDR2 SYGVKD. The CDR3 here is CAISSGTDTEAFF. CDR3 in DNA: TGTGCCATCAGTTCCGGGACAGACACTGAAGCTTTCTTT.

This clonotype was detected ten times or more. The chain couples TRBV3-1 to TRBJ2-5; D gene uncertain. The V and J ends lost 0 bases and 5 bases respectively, with 4 bases between them. The CDR3 extends over 12 amino acids. Germline V gene sequence: CDR1 LGHDT, CDR2 YNNKEL (reference sequence). Here the CDR3 DNA reads TGTGCCAGCAGCCAAGATGGGGAGACCCAGTACTTC. Its translation: CASSQDGETQYF.

This clonotype occurred many times. The chain recombines TRBV5-1 with TRBJ2-2; D is possibly TRBD1 (5 bases). V lost 4 bases, J lost 0 bases, and 10 bases lay in between. The V gene's germline CDR1 is SGHRS and CDR2 YFSETQ. This CDR3 contains 15 residues. The CDR3 loop is CASSTTAPNTGELFF. CDR3 sequence (DNA): TGCGCCAGCAGCACGACAGCCCCGAACACCGGGGAGCTGTTTTTT.

This clonotype came up many times. CDR3 sequence: CASSLTSLYEQYF. The CDR3 bases are TGTGCCAGCAGTTTAACTAGCCTCTACGAGCAGTACTTC. The chain employs TRBV12-3 or TRBV12-4 and TRBJ2-7; D perhaps matches TRBD2 (6 bases). V lost 2 bases, J lost 3 bases, and 8 bases lay in between. The CDR3 is 13 amino acids.

This clonotype was found many times. V and J are TRBV12-3 or TRBV12-4 and TRBJ2-1; 12 positions match TRBD2. This CDR3 contains 15 residues. With 3 bases clipped from V and 8 bases from J, the junction kept 5 bases outside the gene matches. The CDR3 region is CASSLTSGSIYEQFF. The CDR3 bases are TGTGCCAGCAGTTTGACTAGCGGGAGTATCTATGAGCAGTTCTTC.

Many counts were recorded for this clonotype. The rearrangement joins TRBV20-1 to TRBJ2-7; no firm D call. Per germline, CDR1 DFQATT and CDR2 SNEGSKA (reference sequence). The CDR3 is 12 residues long. V was shortened by 1 base and J by 3 bases, with 7 bases between the two germline ends. Written as DNA, the CDR3 is TGCAGTGCTAGAGCTTATAGCTACGAGCAGTACTTC. It yields the protein CSARAYSYEQYF.

This clonotype occurred a few times. V usage is TRBV7-2 and J usage is TRBJ2-7; a possible D gene is TRBD1 (6 bases). The germline V gene encodes CDR1 SGHTA and CDR2 FQGNSA. Deletions cut 5 bases from V and 2 bases from J, with 13 bases between. The CDR3 length is 14 residues. The CDR3 is CASSTNRAPYEQYF. For the CDR3, the DNA is TGTGCCAGCAGCACGAACAGGGCACCCTACGAGCAGTACTTC. The whole variable domain, filled in from reference TRBV7-2 and TRBJ2-7, reads GAGVSQSPSNKVTEKGKDVELRCDPISGHTALYWYRQSLGQGLEFLIYFQGNSAPDKSGLPSDRFSAERTGGSVSTLTIQRTQQEDSAVYLCASSTNRAPYEQYFGPGTRLTVT.

This clonotype appeared many times. This chain's CDR3 is CASSPGTGGRTAGELFF. CDR3 in DNA: TGTGCCAGCAGCCCCGGGACAGGGGGCAGAACGGCCGGGGAGCTGTTTTTT. The chain employs TRBV7-3 and TRBJ2-2, with 12 bases that match TRBD1. The V gene's germline CDR1 is SGHTA and CDR2 FQGTGA. The V and J ends lost 5 bases and 6 bases, in that order; junction bases with no gene match: 10. The CDR3 contains 17 residues.

This clonotype was detected many times. The V gene is TRBV27, the J gene TRBJ1-4; the D gene is possibly TRBD1 (6 bases). Trimming stripped 4 bases from V and 4 bases from J, with 16 bases between. Germline V gene lookup returns CDR1 MNHEY and CDR2 SMNVEV (reference sequence). This CDR3 has 16 residues. The CDR3 sequence is CASSSLGGGSNEKLFF. The CDR3 bases are TGTGCCAGCAGTTCCCTAGGGGGGGGAAGTAATGAAAAACTGTTTTTT.

This clonotype was detected ten times or more. The rearrangement joins TRBV29-1 to TRBJ2-6; no clear D. The CDR3 sequence is 15 residues long. Trimming stripped 6 bases from V and 0 bases from J, with 12 bases between. CDR1 is SQVTM, CDR2 ANQGSEA, per germline. In DNA form, the CDR3 reads TGCAGCGTCTCTTCGGGCACCTCTGGGGCCAACGTCCTGACTTTC. Its protein product is CSVSSGTSGANVLTF.

This clonotype was seen repeatedly, ten times or more. CDR3 DNA: TGTGCCAGCAGTTCACAGGTTGAGGAAAAAGGCTACACCTTC. Its protein is CASSSQVEEKGYTF. The chain is built from TRBV2 and TRBJ1-2, with a possible D match to TRBD1 (5 bases). The V end was cut by 5 bases, the J end by 8 bases, with 18 bases between. This CDR3 contains 14 residues. CDR1 and CDR2 (germline): SNHLY, FYNNEI.

This clonotype was seen repeatedly, ten times or more. This CDR3 reads CASSLSRELYEQYF. In DNA form, the CDR3 reads TGTGCCAGCAGCTTAAGCAGAGAACTCTACGAGCAGTACTTC. The chain employs TRBV7-9 and TRBJ2-7, with D unclear. Germline V gene lookup returns CDR1 SEHNR and CDR2 FQNEAQ (reference sequence). The CDR3 has 14 residues. V lost 2 bases and J 3 bases, leaving 11 bases between the germline ends.

This clonotype was seen more than once but under ten times. The chain joins TRBV12-3 or TRBV12-4 to TRBJ2-1; 9 bases fit TRBD1. The trim removed 3 bases at V and 9 bases at J, leaving 9 bases unmatched. The CDR3 contains 15 residues. This chain's CDR3 is CASSFGDRDIGEQFF. The CDR3 DNA sequence: TGTGCCAGCAGTTTCGGGGACAGGGATATTGGTGAGCAGTTCTTC.

The sample holds many counts of this clonotype. This chain joins TRBV4-3 and TRBJ2-3; 7 bases match TRBD1. CDR3 length equals 16 residues. V lost 4 bases to trimming and J lost 5 bases; unmatched junction nucleotides: 12. In germline, CDR1 is LGHNA, CDR2 YSLEER. The CDR3 spells CASSRGTARQGDTQYF. The CDR3, as DNA: TGCGCCAGCAGCCGAGGGACAGCTCGGCAGGGAGATACGCAGTATTTT.

This sequence joins TRBV5-1 and TRBJ2-5; 8 bases line up with TRBD2. The J segment lost 0 bases and the V segment lost 2 bases, leaving 6 bases of the junction unmatched. From germline, CDR1 is SGHRS and CDR2 YFSETQ. The length of the CDR3 is 16 residues. The CDR3: CASSLVSGVYQETQYF. The CDR3 DNA is TGCGCCAGCAGCTTAGTTAGCGGGGTGTACCAAGAGACCCAGTACTTC.

This clonotype was seen at least ten times. CDR3 sequence (DNA): TGTGCCAGCAGCTTAGGGTTTCGGGACAGCGATTCTTTCTTT. Encoded protein: CASSLGFRDSDSFF. The chain links TRBV7-2 to TRBJ1-1; 7 positions match TRBD1. CDR3 size: 14 residues. The V gene end was trimmed by 1 base and the J gene end by 12 bases; junction bases not matched to a gene: 11. The V gene's germline CDR1 is SGHTA and CDR2 FQGNSA.

This clonotype has a count of ten or more. V and J are TRBV29-1 and TRBJ2-7; the match to TRBD1 covers 10 bases. Germline V gene sequence: CDR1 SQVTM, CDR2 ANQGSEA. V shed 0 bases, J shed 6 bases, and the junction held 8 bases outside the gene matches. The CDR3 loop spans 15 amino acids. For the CDR3, the DNA is TGCAGCGTTGAAGATCCCGGGACAGGGGCTCGCGAGCAGTACTTC. It yields the protein CSVEDPGTGAREQYF.

This clonotype was counted ten times or more. The CDR3 is CASSPSQGTLLNYGYTF. CDR3 in DNA: TGTGCCAGCAGCCCCTCTCAGGGGACCCTCCTTAACTATGGCTACACCTTC. The genes are TRBV7-9 and TRBJ1-2; tentative D call: TRBD1 (6 bases). Looked up from germline, CDR1 is SEHNR and CDR2 is FQNEAQ (reference sequence). This CDR3 has 17 amino acids. The V end lost 5 bases, the J end lost 1 base, and 20 bases lay between the germline ends.

The V gene is TRBV18, the J gene TRBJ2-7; tentative D call: TRBD2 (6 bases). This CDR3 has 15 residues. Trimming took off 5 bases at V and 2 bases at J, with 16 bases between the two ends. The germline V gene has CDR1 KGHSH and CDR2 LQKENI. CDR3 in amino acids: CASSRRGSVAYEQYF. CDR3 nucleotides: TGTGCCAGCTCAAGGCGGGGCAGCGTTGCCTACGAGCAGTACTTC.

This clonotype was counted ten times or more. The rearrangement joins TRBV12-3 or TRBV12-4 to TRBJ2-1, with TRBD1 identical over 8 bases. The V segment lost 5 bases and the J segment 7 bases; nucleotides outside the gene matches: 7. This CDR3 spans 14 amino acids. CDR3 coding DNA: TGTGCCAGCAGTCCGAGACAGGGGAGGAATGAGCAGTTCTTC. Translating gives CASSPRQGRNEQFF.

This rearrangement joins TRBV6-4 to TRBJ2-1; D not resolved. Germline loops: CDR1 MRHNA, CDR2 SNTAGT. V lost 1 base to trimming and J lost 6 bases, with 10 bases between them. The CDR3 loop spans 14 amino acids. CDR3 DNA: TGTGCCAGCAGTGACTTGTCAGGACCCAATGAGCAGTTCTTC. This gives the protein CASSDLSGPNEQFF.

This clonotype was detected ten times or more. This sequence joins TRBV20-1 and TRBJ2-3; D is undetermined. V lost 2 bases, J lost 5 bases, and 8 bases lay in between. CDR1 is DFQATT and CDR2 is SNEGSKA in the germline V gene (reference sequence). This CDR3 is built from 12 residues. The CDR3 DNA reads as TGCAGTGCTAGATCCTCGGGAGATACGCAGTATTTT. Translating gives CSARSSGDTQYF.

This clonotype was seen more than once but under ten times. The chain uses TRBV20-1 and TRBJ2-1, with D perhaps matching TRBD1 (5 bases). V lost 4 bases to trimming and J lost 8 bases, with 12 bases between them. The CDR3 sequence is 12 residues long. Per germline, CDR1 DFQATT and CDR2 SNEGSKA (reference sequence). In DNA form, the CDR3 reads TGCAGTGCTAAGGACACTTTGGATGAGCAGTTCTTC. It yields the protein CSAKDTLDEQFF.

This clonotype was detected ten times or more. V and J are TRBV27 and TRBJ2-1, with 7 bases that match TRBD2. The trim removed 5 bases at V and 11 bases at J, leaving 6 bases unmatched. Germline V gene lookup returns CDR1 MNHEY and CDR2 SMNVEV (reference sequence). CDR3 size: 12 residues. This chain's CDR3 is CASSSTSAKQFF. CDR3 DNA: TGTGCCAGCAGTAGCACTAGCGCGAAGCAGTTCTTC.

This chain connects TRBV7-2 to TRBJ2-1; 9 nucleotides align to TRBD2. The CDR3 length is 16 residues. Per germline, CDR1 SGHTA and CDR2 FQGNSA. After removal of 0 bases from V and 8 bases from J, the junction contained 8 bases not matched to a gene. The CDR3 region is CASSLAAGGPSHEQFF. The CDR3 nucleotides read TGTGCCAGCAGCTTAGCGGCGGGAGGGCCTTCCCATGAGCAGTTCTTC.

The chain joins TRBV5-5 to TRBJ2-7; 10 bases line up with TRBD1. CDR3 length equals 15 residues. Germline V CDR1 and CDR2: SGHKS, YYEKEE (reference sequence). The ends lost 7 bases at V and 3 bases at J; junction bases unmatched: 10. This CDR3 reads CASGLGTGANYEQYF. CDR3 bases: TGTGCCAGCGGCCTTGGGACAGGGGCCAACTACGAGCAGTACTTC.